These 23 T cell receptor beta chains were all obtained from the same sample, sequenced in a study of shared clonotypes between healthy human individuals. Generated by immunoSEQ multiplex PCR, the TCRdb table keeps only in-frame clones and is missing some. The sample has about a million clones, approximately 75% seen once; the top ten hold about 0.89%. The sample consisted of memory CD4+ T cells from PBMCs. Subset given: CD45RA-negative fraction. Every receptor here comes from a man between 18 and 35 years old in good health. Some clones in this sample may be carry-over from other donors' samples.

The rearrangement joins TRBV6-5 to TRBJ2-2; TRBD2 might be the D (6 bases). Germline CDR1 and CDR2: MNHEY and SVGAGI. Between the trimmed V and J ends, which lost 8 bases and 6 bases, there was a span of 16 bases. This CDR3 is built from 14 residues. In DNA form, the CDR3 reads TGTGCCAGCTCCCTGGGGGGTGGCGCCGGGGAGCTGTTTTTT. This codes for CASSLGGGAGELFF.

This clone came up a few times. The CDR3 coding sequence is TGCGCCAGCAGCTTGGCTCTGGGTTCCCCAGATACGCAGTATTTT. Protein: CASSLALGSPDTQYF. The genes are TRBV5-1 and TRBJ2-3; the D is unclear. The CDR3 runs 15 residues. Germline assignment: CDR1 SGHRS and CDR2 YFSETQ. Between the trimmed V and J ends, which lost 0 bases and 4 bases, there was a span of 12 bases.

This clone came up once. The CDR3 DNA is TGTGCCAGCAGCTTGGGTGTTCCTAGCACAGATACGCAGTATTTT. It codes for CASSLGVPSTDTQYF. This chain links TRBV5-4 with TRBJ2-3; D is unresolved. Trimming stripped 0 bases from V and 0 bases from J, with 8 bases between. CDR1 and CDR2 from the germline V gene are SGHNT and YYREEE (reference sequence). The CDR3 length is 15 residues.

The chain links TRBV28 to TRBJ2-2; D gene ambiguous. Germline lookup yields CDR1 MDHEN and CDR2 SYDVKM. V was shortened by 4 bases and J by 3 bases, with 6 bases between the two germline ends. The CDR3 is 13 amino acids. The CDR3 DNA sequence: TGTGCCAGCAGTTCCACCTACACCGGGGAGCTGTTTTTT. It translates to CASSSTYTGELFF.

A few counts support this clone. V usage is TRBV9 and J usage is TRBJ2-7, with a weak D call TRBD2 (7 bases). Per the germline V gene, CDR1 is SGDLS and CDR2 is YYNGEE. The CDR3 is 15 amino acids. V gave up 0 bases and J gave up 1 base, with 11 bases separating them. The CDR3 DNA follows: TGTGCCAGCAGCGTAGAGGGGGGGCGTTCCTACGAGCAGTACTTC. Its protein product is CASSVEGGRSYEQYF.

The chain employs TRBV6-1 and TRBJ1-5, with D possibly TRBD1 on 5 matching bases. The CDR3 runs 15 residues. Trimming stripped 6 bases from V and 3 bases from J, with 15 bases between. Germline values: CDR1 MNHNS, CDR2 SASEGT. CDR3 in amino acids: CASSPDGGFNQPQHF. CDR3 sequence (DNA): TGTGCCAGCAGCCCCGACGGGGGTTTCAATCAGCCCCAGCATTTT.

A single count supports this clone. CDR3 residues: CASSLGGGRKQGTQYF. As DNA, the CDR3 is TGTGCCAGCAGCTTAGGTGGCGGGAGGAAGCAGGGTACGCAGTATTTT. The chain recombines TRBV7-2 with TRBJ2-3; 8 bases line up with TRBD2. Per germline, CDR1 SGHTA and CDR2 FQGNSA. CDR3 length: 16 amino acids. V shed 1 base, J shed 8 bases, and the junction held 11 bases outside the gene matches.

This chain connects TRBV27 to TRBJ2-2; D not resolved. Germline V gives CDR1 MNHEY, CDR2 SMNVEV (reference sequence). CDR3 size: 18 residues. Deletions cut 5 bases from V and 3 bases from J, with 22 bases between. The CDR3 sequence: CASSPLPRHLGDTGELFF. The CDR3 region has the DNA TGTGCCAGCAGTCCACTTCCCAGACACCTTGGGGACACCGGGGAGCTGTTTTTT.

The CDR3 DNA reads TGTGCCAGCAGTGGTCCTGAGCAGGGACTTTCCTACGAGCAGTACTTC. Translation: CASSGPEQGLSYEQYF. The chain uses TRBV6-1 and TRBJ2-7, with D possibly being TRBD2 (6 bases). The V end lost 4 bases, the J end lost 1 base, and 17 bases lay between the germline ends. The CDR3 is 16 residues long. Germline V gives CDR1 MNHNS, CDR2 SASEGT.

The V call is TRBV5-8, the J call TRBJ2-5, with unresolved D. The closer fit of TRBJ2-7 to the DNA end suggests the J call may be wrong. The germline CDR1 and CDR2 sequences are SGHTS and YDEGEE. The CDR3 contains 14 residues. The CDR3 region has the DNA TGTGCCAGCAGCTTGTCACACATTAACTACGAGCAGTACTTC. Residues: CASSLSHINYEQYF.

The V gene is TRBV27, the J gene TRBJ2-7; D possibly uses TRBD1 or TRBD2 (5 bases each). Trimming stripped 6 bases from V and 6 bases from J, with 21 bases between. CDR1 is MNHEY, CDR2 SMNVEV, per germline (reference sequence). This CDR3 comprises 15 residues. The CDR3 protein is CASSSVGRTGLEQYF. Written as DNA, the CDR3 is TGTGCCAGCAGCTCCGTAGGCCGTACGGGGCTCGAGCAGTACTTC.

In the case of this clone: A much larger clone sits a single nucleotide away, making a read error possible. This chain uses TRBV30 with TRBJ2-2, with D perhaps TRBD1 or TRBD2 (5 bases each). The CDR3 covers 15 residues. Germline CDR1 is GTSNPN and CDR2 is SVGIG (reference sequence). The CDR3 loop reads CASHPGQTNTWELFF. The CDR3 DNA reads TGTGCCTCGCATCCGGGGCAGACGAACACCTGGGAGCTGTTTTTT.

This clone came up a few times. V gene TRBV2 combines with J gene TRBJ1-3; D perhaps matches TRBD1 (5 bases). The CDR3 contains 17 residues. Trimming removed 8 bases at V and 0 bases at J, with 20 bases between. CDR1 is SNHLY and CDR2 is FYNNEI in the germline V gene. The CDR3 spells CASEARGGVLSGNTIYF. The CDR3 coding sequence is TGTGCCAGCGAGGCAAGGGGAGGGGTCCTCTCTGGAAACACCATATATTTT.

The V and J genes are TRBV9 and TRBJ1-1; D unresolved. Trimming removed 0 bases at V and 1 base at J, with 10 bases between. This CDR3 contains 15 residues. The germline V gene encodes CDR1 SGDLS and CDR2 YYNGEE. As DNA, the CDR3 is TGTGCCAGCAGCGTAGTGCAGAGAAAGAACACTGAAGCTTTCTTT. Protein: CASSVVQRKNTEAFF.

The genes are TRBV7-6 and TRBJ2-7, with 9 bases identical to TRBD1. The CDR3 contains 15 residues. V dropped 5 bases and J dropped 0; count of bases not matched to a gene: 5. Per the germline V gene, CDR1 is SGHVS and CDR2 is FNYEAQ. The CDR3 protein is CASSADRGYSYEQYF. DNA of the CDR3: TGTGCCAGCAGCGCCGACAGGGGGTACTCCTACGAGCAGTACTTC.

The gene calls are TRBV9 and TRBJ2-5; D unresolved. Per the germline V gene, CDR1 is SGDLS and CDR2 is YYNGEE. This CDR3 region has 12 residues. Deletions cut 0 bases from V and 4 bases from J, with 4 bases between. The chain's CDR3 is CASSVESETQYF. The DNA of the CDR3 is TGTGCCAGCAGCGTAGAGTCAGAGACCCAGTACTTC.

The chain combines TRBV7-3 with TRBJ2-1; tentative D call: TRBD2 (5 bases). V was trimmed by 5 bases and J by 5 bases, leaving 19 bases between them. There are 16 residues in the CDR3. Germline V CDR1 and CDR2: SGHTA, FQGTGA. CDR3 nucleotide sequence: TGTGCCAGCAGCCCCGTCCGGAGCGGCCGGGACAATGAGCAGTTCTTC. Translated: CASSPVRSGRDNEQFF.

This rearrangement joins TRBV5-1 to TRBJ2-7; either TRBD1 or TRBD2 may fit D (5 bases each). The V gene's germline CDR1 is SGHRS and CDR2 YFSETQ. The CDR3 runs to 16 residues. The V end lost 7 bases, the J end lost 3 bases, and 23 bases lay between the germline ends. The CDR3 loop is CASGHRMGVRSYEQYF. Here the CDR3 DNA reads TGCGCCAGCGGTCACCGGATGGGGGTAAGGAGCTACGAGCAGTACTTC.

The chain is built from TRBV18 and TRBJ2-3; D is perhaps TRBD1 or TRBD2 (5 bases each). The CDR3 runs 14 residues. V gave up 3 bases and J gave up 5 bases, with 12 bases separating them. Germline V gene sequence: CDR1 KGHSH, CDR2 LQKENI. CDR3 loop: CASSPGSGRDTQYF. DNA for the CDR3: TGTGCCAGCTCACCTGGCTCAGGGAGAGATACGCAGTATTTT.

The chain carries TRBV2 and TRBJ1-1, with D perhaps matching TRBD1 (5 bases). In germline, CDR1 is SNHLY, CDR2 FYNNEI. The CDR3 loop spans 14 amino acids. Trimming stripped 10 bases from V and 7 bases from J, with 22 bases between. Here the CDR3 reads CATKRQGRFLEAFF. Here the CDR3 DNA reads TGTGCCACAAAGAGGCAGGGTCGGTTTCTTGAAGCTTTCTTT.

This sequence joins TRBV2 and TRBJ2-4, with D perhaps TRBD2 (5 bases). This CDR3 region has 13 residues. Trimming stripped 2 bases from V and 7 bases from J, with 9 bases between. Germline V gene lookup returns CDR1 SNHLY and CDR2 FYNNEI. This CDR3 reads CASSERGPNIQYF. CDR3 nucleotide sequence: TGTGCCAGCAGTGAACGAGGGCCGAACATTCAGTACTTC. Using reference TRBV2 and TRBJ2-4 for the parts outside the CDR3, the full variable domain is EPEVTQTPSHQVTQMGQEVILRCVPISNHLYFYWYRQILGQKVEFLVSFYNNEISEKSEIFDDQFSVERPDGSNFTLKIRSTKLEDSAMYFCASSERGPNIQYFGAGTRLSVL.

V is TRBV29-1 and J is TRBJ2-2; 10 bases align to TRBD1. CDR3 length: 17 amino acids. Looked up from germline, CDR1 is SQVTM and CDR2 is ANQGSEA. V lost 4 bases, J lost 6 bases, and 14 bases stayed unmatched. As DNA, the CDR3 is TGCAGCGTTGGGGGGATCCCGGGACAGGGGTTTCCCGGGGAGCTGTTTTTT. Its translation: CSVGGIPGQGFPGELFF.

This chain links TRBV7-9 with TRBJ2-3, with 9 bases lining up with TRBD2. V shed 8 bases and J 3 bases; nucleotides not matched to a gene: 9. The CDR3 totals 15 residues. Germline CDR1 SEHNR, CDR2 FQNEAQ (reference sequence). CDR3 nucleotides: TGTGCCAGCGGACGGGCTAGCGGGATGACAGATACGCAGTATTTT. Protein product: CASGRASGMTDTQYF.